These T cell receptor beta chains were read from a single sample in a study of T cells in Graves' hyperthyroidism and ophthalmopathy. One entry per CDR3 protein, called by TCRdb with MiXCR from the multiplex PCR reads. The repertoire holds roughly 420,000 distinct CDR3 sequences, with 15% to 19% as singletons. Sequencing used blood. These receptors all come from a woman aged 18 to 35 with Graves' hyperthyroidism. CDR3s include the opening cysteine and the closing phenylalanine or tryptophan. D genes are given only for firm matches. Size is omitted from some rows. Given values are once, few, many or a class for expanded clones.

j_gene: TRBJ1-2; len: 13; abundance: .; v_gene: TRBV28; d_gene: .; CDR3nt: TGTGCCGGCGGGGGGGGGGTGAACAATGGCTACACCTTC; CDR3aa: CAGGGGVNNGYTF
j_gene: TRBJ2-3; len: 18; abundance: few; v_gene: TRBV12-3/TRBV12-4; d_gene: TRBD2; CDR3nt: TGTGCCAGCAGTTTCGGTCCGGGACTAGCGCCCCACACAGATACGCAGTATTTT; CDR3aa: CASSFGPGLAPHTDTQYF
j_gene: TRBJ2-7; len: 13; abundance: .; v_gene: TRBV27; d_gene: .; CDR3nt: TGTGCCAGCAGTAGTCCTAGGTCGTACGAGCAGTACTTC; CDR3aa: CASSSPRSYEQYF
j_gene: TRBJ2-5; len: 15; abundance: many; v_gene: TRBV19; d_gene: .; CDR3nt: TGTGCCAGTAGTATCTGGGGTTCGCCGAGGGAGACCCAGTACTTC; CDR3aa: CASSIWGSPRETQYF
j_gene: TRBJ2-5; len: 15; abundance: .; v_gene: TRBV3-1; d_gene: TRBD2; CDR3nt: TGTGCCAGGAAGACGGCTGAACTAGCGGGGGGGACCCAGTACTTC; CDR3aa: CARKTAELAGGTQYF
j_gene: TRBJ1-2; len: 16; abundance: few; v_gene: TRBV19; d_gene: TRBD1; CDR3nt: TGTGCCAGTAGCAGGGGGCGATTATTTAGCGTCTATGGCTACACCTTC; CDR3aa: CASSRGRLFSVYGYTF
j_gene: TRBJ1-5; len: 15; abundance: many; v_gene: TRBV3-1; d_gene: .; CDR3nt: TGTGCCAGCAGCCATGGGGAGGGGGGCAATCAGCCCCAGCATTTT; CDR3aa: CASSHGEGGNQPQHF
j_gene: TRBJ1-5; len: 13; abundance: many; v_gene: TRBV2; d_gene: .; CDR3nt: TGTGCCAGCAGTGAAGCTAGGACACCGCGTCAGCATTTT; CDR3aa: CASSEARTPRQHF
j_gene: TRBJ2-1; len: 14; abundance: many; v_gene: TRBV7-3; d_gene: TRBD2; CDR3nt: TGTGCCAGCAGCCCGGGACTAGCGGGAGGAAACCAGTTCTTC; CDR3aa: CASSPGLAGGNQFF
j_gene: TRBJ2-2; len: 16; abundance: few; v_gene: TRBV2; d_gene: TRBD2; CDR3nt: TGTGCCAGCAGTGAAGGGCTAGCGGTGGACACCGGGGAGCTGTTTTTT; CDR3aa: CASSEGLAVDTGELFF
j_gene: TRBJ2-1; len: 16; abundance: many; v_gene: TRBV5-1; d_gene: TRBD2; CDR3nt: TGCGCCAGCAGCACACCGGGACTAGCGGGTGTAGGTGAGCAGTTCTTC; CDR3aa: CASSTPGLAGVGEQFF
j_gene: TRBJ1-4; len: 16; abundance: .; v_gene: TRBV6-1; d_gene: TRBD1; CDR3nt: TGTGCCAGCAGTGTCCAGGGGGGGAGGGCTAATGAAAAACTGTTTTTT; CDR3aa: CASSVQGGRANEKLFF
j_gene: TRBJ2-7; len: 13; abundance: many; v_gene: TRBV20-1; d_gene: .; CDR3nt: TGCAGTGCAAACGGGAATGGGGCCTACGAGCAGTACTTC; CDR3aa: CSANGNGAYEQYF